There are a few counts of the clone carrying this T cell receptor (beta chain). These data belong to a study of blood T cell repertoires in COVID-19. The method was immunoSEQ multiplex PCR; TCRdb's version includes in-frame clones alone and lacks a portion of them. The data contain 75,000 to 100,000 clones, more than 65% of them singletons. Germline assignment: CDR1 LGHDT and CDR2 YNNKEL (reference sequence). The CDR3 contains 16 residues. The V and J ends lost 4 bases and 2 bases, in that order; junction bases with no gene match: 5. This chain links TRBV3-1 (or the pseudogene TRBV3-2) with TRBJ2-5, with 12 bases aligning to TRBD2. Sequenced: peripheral blood. This TCR derives from a woman of 80 years or more with acute or convalescent COVID-19. The CDR3 DNA is TGTGCCAGCAGCCCAGCGCTAGCGGGGGGGCAAGAGACCCAGTACTTC. This sequence encodes CASSPALAGGQETQYF.